This T cell receptor (beta chain) is from a study of T-cell reconstitution after alpha-beta-depleted transplantation in children. This clonotype occurred many times. Its antigen is undetermined. The ends lost 6 bases at V and 10 bases at J; junction bases unmatched: 7. Germline V lookup: CDR1 MNHNS, CDR2 SASEGT. This CDR3 spans 14 amino acids. It was with unique molecular identifiers that the TCRbeta library was prepared. TCRdb re-analysed the PCR reads in MiXCR, keeping a single row per CDR3 protein. Among around 700,000 distinct CDR3 sequences, around 12% were seen once, and the ten largest hold about 0.77%. Study outcomes and limitations: The origin of alpha-beta T cells about two months after transplant was reportedly several hundred expanded graft clones. At day 60, the high TCRbeta diversity found in some patients originated from recipient T cells and thymic progenitors that had survived. T-cell numbers and diversity, one year after transplant, stemmed largely from T cells that were newly produced.

The source material was PBMCs, sampled before TCRalphabeta/CD19-depleted stem cell transplant. The origin of this receptor is a girl under 10 years old with congenital amegakaryocytic thrombocytopenia, due to receive a stem cell transplant. The chain uses TRBV6-1 and TRBJ1-4, with 11 bases identical to TRBD1. CDR3 nucleotide sequence: TGTGCCAGCAGAGGACAGGGGGCGCCTCGAAAACTGTTTTTT. As protein: CASRGQGAPRKLFF.